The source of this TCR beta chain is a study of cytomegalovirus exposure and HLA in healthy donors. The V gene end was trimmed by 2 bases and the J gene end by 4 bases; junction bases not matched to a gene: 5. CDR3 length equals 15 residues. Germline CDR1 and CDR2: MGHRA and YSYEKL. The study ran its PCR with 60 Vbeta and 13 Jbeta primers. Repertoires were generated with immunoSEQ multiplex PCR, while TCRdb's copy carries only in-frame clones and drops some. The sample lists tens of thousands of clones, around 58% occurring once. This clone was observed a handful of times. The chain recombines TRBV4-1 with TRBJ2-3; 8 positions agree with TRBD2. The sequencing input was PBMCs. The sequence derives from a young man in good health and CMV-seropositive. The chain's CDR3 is CASSQLAAGADTQYF. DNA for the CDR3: TGCGCCAGCAGCCAATTAGCAGCGGGAGCAGATACGCAGTATTTT.